These 18 T cell receptor beta chains came from one sample sequenced in a study of blood T cell repertoires in COVID-19. TCRdb's table, derived via immunoSEQ multiplex PCR, lists solely in-frame clones and lacks some. The table shows 30,000 to 35,000 clones, with about 90% occurring only once. Sequencing used peripheral blood. These receptors were taken from a woman in her seventies with active COVID-19.

This clone was detected a few times. The chain links TRBV24-1 to TRBJ2-3; 7 bases are a match to TRBD2. Germline V CDR1 and CDR2: KGHDR, SFDVKD. The CDR3 has 17 amino acids. J was trimmed by 7 bases and V by 0 bases; bases with no gene match: 12. The CDR3, as DNA: TGTGCCACCAGTGATTTGGGGTCTGGCGGGGGTTTCCATACGCAGTATTTT. Translation: CATSDLGSGGGFHTQYF.

This clone was seen a few times. V is TRBV2 and J is TRBJ2-1, with TRBD1 matching 11 bases. Losses at the gene ends were 4 bases for V and 6 bases for J; bases not matched to a gene: 2. Germline V lookup: CDR1 SNHLY, CDR2 FYNNEI. This CDR3 comprises 14 residues. CDR3 nucleotide sequence: TGTGCCAGCAGTGGGGACAGGGGGGGCAATGAGCAGTTCTTC. Translation gives CASSGDRGGNEQFF.

The chain combines TRBV5-4 with TRBJ1-1, with D maybe TRBD1 (5 bases). This CDR3 spans 15 amino acids. CDR1 is SGHNT, CDR2 YYREEE, per germline (reference sequence). Trimming shortened V by 4 bases and J by 5 bases, and 18 bases separated the two germline ends. Here the CDR3 reads CASSPRQFRGTEAFF. DNA for the CDR3: TGTGCCAGCAGCCCCCGACAGTTCCGCGGAACTGAAGCTTTCTTT.

The rearrangement joins TRBV28 to TRBJ2-7, with 8 positions matching TRBD2. V lost 6 bases to trimming and J lost 7 bases; unmatched junction nucleotides: 5. CDR1 is MDHEN, CDR2 SYDVKM, per germline. This CDR3 has 12 amino acids. The CDR3 here is CASSRGGGEQYF. The CDR3 DNA follows: TGTGCCAGCAGCCGGGGCGGGGGGGAGCAGTACTTC.

This chain uses TRBV7-2 with TRBJ2-5; 9 bases fit TRBD2. Germline lookup yields CDR1 SGHTA and CDR2 FQGNSA. V shed 1 base, J shed 2 bases, and the junction held 2 bases outside the gene matches. The CDR3 contains 15 residues. CDR3 sequence reads: CASSLGAGGQETQYF. As DNA, the CDR3 is TGTGCCAGCAGCTTAGGAGCGGGGGGACAAGAGACCCAGTACTTC.

The rearrangement links TRBV7-9 to TRBJ2-6; TRBD1 is a possible D gene (6 bases). The germline CDR1 and CDR2 sequences are SEHNR and FQNEAQ (reference sequence). The V and J ends lost 0 bases and 0 bases respectively, with 6 bases between them. The CDR3 sequence is 16 residues long. The CDR3 nucleotides are TGTGCCAGCAGCTTAGCAGGGGGCTCTGGGGCCAACGTCCTGACTTTC. It codes for CASSLAGGSGANVLTF.

This clone occurred a few times. V usage is TRBV6-2 or TRBV6-3 and J usage is TRBJ1-5; D possibly corresponds to TRBD1 (6 bases). This CDR3 region has 14 residues. Per germline, CDR1 MNHEY and CDR2 SVGEGT. With 5 bases removed from V and 4 bases from J, the gap between germline ends came to 12 bases. The CDR3 DNA sequence: TGTGCCAGCAGTAGCTACAGGGAGAATCAGCCCCAGCATTTT. Translation gives CASSSYRENQPQHF.

This clone was seen once. The chain is built from TRBV5-5 and TRBJ2-7, with 10 positions matching TRBD1. Germline CDR1 is SGHKS and CDR2 is YYEKEE (reference sequence). With V trimmed by 5 bases and J by 5 bases, 7 bases remained unmatched. The CDR3 consists of 14 residues. CDR3 protein: CASRRQGARDEQYF. DNA for the CDR3: TGTGCCAGCAGAAGACAGGGGGCGCGGGACGAGCAGTACTTC.

CDR3 nucleotide sequence: TGTGCCAGTAGTACTTGGGACTCGACTAACTATGGCTACACCTTC. Translating gives CASSTWDSTNYGYTF. The chain recombines TRBV19 with TRBJ1-2; D possibly corresponds to TRBD1 (5 bases). V was cut by 4 bases and J by 0 bases, with 12 bases left in between. CDR3 length equals 15 residues. CDR1 and CDR2 (germline): LNHDA, SQIVND (reference sequence).

This clone was detected only a few times. This chain uses TRBV7-8 with TRBJ2-1; weak D call: TRBD2 (5 bases). Germline values: CDR1 SGHVS, CDR2 FQNEAQ. The CDR3 covers 13 residues. Trimming left V 5 bases short and J 6 bases short, with 11 bases between. DNA for the CDR3: TGTGCCAGCAGCCTGAGTCGGGGCAATGAGCAGTTCTTC. Encoded protein: CASSLSRGNEQFF.

V gene TRBV14 combines with J gene TRBJ2-7; 7 bases line up with TRBD2. Germline V gives CDR1 SGHDN, CDR2 FVKESK. Losses at the gene ends were 1 base for V and 3 bases for J; bases not matched to a gene: 3. This CDR3 contains 14 residues. CDR3 DNA: TGTGCCAGCAGCCAAGCACGGGGGGACTACGAGCAGTACTTC. Its translation is CASSQARGDYEQYF.

The CDR3 loop is CASNIASGGGELFF. The DNA of the CDR3 is TGTGCCAGCAATATAGCGTCAGGGGGTGGGGAGCTGTTTTTT. This chain uses TRBV6-6 with TRBJ2-2; TRBD1 agrees at 7 bases. The germline V gene has CDR1 MNHNY and CDR2 SVGAGI (reference sequence). V was pared by 7 bases and J by 8 bases, with 10 bases of the junction left unmatched. The CDR3 loop spans 14 amino acids.

The genes are TRBV6-1 and TRBJ2-7; 8 bases are shared with TRBD1. Germline loops: CDR1 MNHNS, CDR2 SASEGT. The junction had 10 bases not matched to a gene; V was cut back by 1 base and J by 2 bases. This CDR3 contains 17 residues. As DNA, the CDR3 is TGTGCCAGCAGTGAAGTTGCGGACAGGGTATACCCCTACGAGCAGTACTTC. It is translated as CASSEVADRVYPYEQYF.

This chain links TRBV4-3 with TRBJ2-1; a weak D match, TRBD2 (6 bases). V was shortened by 4 bases and J by 1 base, with 17 bases between the two germline ends. CDR1 and CDR2 from the germline V gene are LGHNA and YSLEER. CDR3 length: 17 amino acids. In DNA, the CDR3 is TGCGCCAGCAGCCCCAATTTATTTCGGGAGTCCTACAATGAGCAGTTCTTC. Translating gives CASSPNLFRESYNEQFF.

The chain links TRBV18 to TRBJ2-3, with a possible D match to TRBD2 (6 bases). The CDR3 totals 13 residues. Trimming stripped 5 bases from V and 3 bases from J, with 9 bases between. Germline-derived CDR1 and CDR2 are KGHSH and LQKENI. Written as DNA, the CDR3 is TGTGCCAGCTCAGCTGGGGGGACAGATACGCAGTATTTT. Translating gives CASSAGGTDTQYF.

This chain links TRBV5-1 with TRBJ2-7; the match to TRBD1 covers 9 bases. V lost 4 bases to trimming and J lost 1 base; unmatched junction nucleotides: 6. Germline loops: CDR1 SGHRS, CDR2 YFSETQ. CDR3 length: 15 residues. CDR3 sequence reads: CASSRGQGLSYEQYF. The CDR3 DNA sequence: TGCGCCAGCAGCAGGGGACAGGGTCTTTCCTACGAGCAGTACTTC.

V gene TRBV19 combines with J gene TRBJ2-1; 8 bases map to TRBD1. With V trimmed by 2 bases and J by 7 bases, 7 bases remained unmatched. The germline V gene has CDR1 LNHDA and CDR2 SQIVND (reference sequence). The CDR3 is 15 amino acids. CDR3 sequence reads: CASSILQGVWNEQFF. CDR3 in DNA: TGTGCCAGTAGTATACTACAGGGGGTTTGGAATGAGCAGTTCTTC.

The chain links TRBV7-3 to TRBJ2-2, with 8 bases aligning to TRBD1. There are 14 residues in the CDR3. V lost 5 bases to trimming and J lost 6 bases; unmatched junction nucleotides: 5. The V gene's germline CDR1 is SGHTA and CDR2 FQGTGA. The DNA for the CDR3 is TGTGCCAGCAGCCCGACAGGGGACTCCGGGGAGCTGTTTTTT. Translated: CASSPTGDSGELFF.